Given below is one T cell receptor (beta chain) in context. Antigen: not known. V lost 4 bases and J 0 bases, leaving 13 bases between the germline ends. This CDR3 region has 17 residues. The germline gives CDR1 LNHDA, CDR2 SQIVND (reference sequence). Profiling relied on immunoSEQ multiplex PCR, and the TCRdb table lists in-frame clones only, not all of them. The table records approximately 130,000 clones, 75% to 95% of them present only once. The data were obtained in a study of T cell responses to AZD1222 COVID-19 vaccine. Looking at the study overall: Investigators merged groups given second doses at roughly 4 or roughly 12 weeks. Study conclusions and caveats: Scientists sampled the repertoires only once the peak T cell response had passed. Within unmutated variant regions lay the reported targets of nearly half of spike-specific TCRs. Rises in breadth and depth of Spike-specific TCRs came after two AZD1222 doses.

V usage is TRBV19 and J usage is TRBJ2-6, with D possibly being TRBD2 (5 bases). Here the sequenced sample was peripheral blood, taken on day 0 of AZD1222 vaccination. The source is an adult in good health. The CDR3 bases are TGTGCCAGTAGTAAGGTCCTGGAGGACTCTGGGGCCAACGTCCTGACTTTC. Encoded protein: CASSKVLEDSGANVLTF.